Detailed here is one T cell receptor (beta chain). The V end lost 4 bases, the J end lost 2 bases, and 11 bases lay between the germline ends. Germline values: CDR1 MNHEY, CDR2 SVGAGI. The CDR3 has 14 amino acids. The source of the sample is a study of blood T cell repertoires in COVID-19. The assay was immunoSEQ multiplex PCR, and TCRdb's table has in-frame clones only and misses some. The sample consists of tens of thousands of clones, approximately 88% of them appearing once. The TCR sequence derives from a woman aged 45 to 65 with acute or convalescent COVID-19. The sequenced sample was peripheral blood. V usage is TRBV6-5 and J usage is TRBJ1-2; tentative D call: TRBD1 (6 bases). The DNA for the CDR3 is TGTGCCAGCAGTTCACCACAGGGAAACTATGGCTACACCTTC. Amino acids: CASSSPQGNYGYTF.